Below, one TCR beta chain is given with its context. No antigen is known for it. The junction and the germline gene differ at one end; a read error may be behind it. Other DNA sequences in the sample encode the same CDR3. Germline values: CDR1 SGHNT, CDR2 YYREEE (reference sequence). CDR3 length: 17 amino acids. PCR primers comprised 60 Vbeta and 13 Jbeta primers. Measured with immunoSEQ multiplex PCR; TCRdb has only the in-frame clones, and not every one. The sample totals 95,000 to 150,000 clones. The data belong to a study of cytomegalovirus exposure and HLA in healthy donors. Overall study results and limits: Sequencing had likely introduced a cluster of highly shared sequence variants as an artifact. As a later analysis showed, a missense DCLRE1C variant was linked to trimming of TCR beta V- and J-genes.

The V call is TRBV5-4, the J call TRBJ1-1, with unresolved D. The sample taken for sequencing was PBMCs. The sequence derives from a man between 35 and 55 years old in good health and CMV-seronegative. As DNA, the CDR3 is TGTGCCAGCAGCTTAGGTATTGAGGGAAGGGCGGGCACTGAGGCTTTCTTT. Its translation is CASSLGIEGRAGTEAFF.